The 31 T cell receptor beta chains below come from one sample, sequenced in a study of blood T cell repertoires in COVID-19 (TCRdb year 2020). The library was generated by the immunoSEQ multiplex PCR assay. TCRdb took over this immuneACCESS table, retaining in-frame rearrangements with V and J assigned. Such tables are incomplete; in checked studies, under half of the missing clones stem from an unresolved V gene, and the remainder is unexplained. This sample has 250,000 to 350,000 clones in its table, and approximately 89% of those were observed once. 5.5% to 7% of the sample lies in the top ten. Sequences were obtained from peripheral blood. Receptors originate from a woman under 40 who had recovered from COVID-19.

The rearrangement uses TRBV29-1 and TRBJ1-1; D might be TRBD1 (5 bases). CDR1 SQVTM and CDR2 ANQGSEA come from the germline V gene. The V end was cut by 8 bases, the J end by 8 bases, with 18 bases between. This CDR3 is built from 12 residues. CDR3 protein: CSSRNRRGEAFF. Here the CDR3 DNA reads TGCAGCTCACGGAACCGGCGGGGGGAAGCTTTCTTT.

The genes are TRBV28 and TRBJ1-1; D is possibly TRBD1 (5 bases). The CDR3 has 11 amino acids. Germline lookup yields CDR1 MDHEN and CDR2 SYDVKM. The V end was cut by 5 bases, the J end by 10 bases, with 11 bases between. CDR3 loop: CASSLGGPAFF. CDR3 sequence (DNA): TGTGCCAGCAGTCTGGGGGGACCAGCTTTCTTT.

The rearrangement joins TRBV6-5 to TRBJ1-5; D is undetermined. This CDR3 has 16 residues. Trimming removed 0 bases from V and 0 bases from J, with 9 bases in between. CDR1 and CDR2 from the germline V gene are MNHEY and SVGAGI. The CDR3 DNA follows: TGTGCCAGCAGTTACTCCGGAGAAACTAGCAATCAGCCCCAGCATTTT. Translated, it gives CASSYSGETSNQPQHF.

V gene TRBV9 combines with J gene TRBJ2-5; 11 bases align to TRBD1. CDR3 size: 15 residues. CDR1 SGDLS and CDR2 YYNGEE come from the germline V gene. The V and J ends lost 4 bases and 5 bases, in that order; junction bases with no gene match: 7. DNA of the CDR3: TGTGCCAGCAGCCTGGACGGGACAGGGGGTGAGACCCAGTACTTC. Its protein product is CASSLDGTGGETQYF.

The chain recombines TRBV28 with TRBJ1-6; no clear D. The germline V gene has CDR1 MDHEN and CDR2 SYDVKM. The V and J ends lost 7 bases and 5 bases respectively, with 9 bases between them. The CDR3 runs 13 residues. Here the CDR3 reads CASNAGHNSPLHF. Here the CDR3 DNA reads TGTGCCAGCAACGCAGGTCATAATTCACCCCTCCACTTT.

This clone was found once. CDR3 loop: CASSSSGLETQYF. Written as DNA, the CDR3 is TGCGCCAGCAGCTCGAGCGGTCTGGAGACCCAGTACTTC. The V call is TRBV5-1, the J call TRBJ2-5; D is possibly TRBD2 (5 bases). The length of the CDR3 is 13 residues. With 3 bases removed from V and 5 bases from J, the gap between germline ends came to 11 bases. CDR1 is SGHRS, CDR2 YFSETQ, per germline.

The chain recombines TRBV18 with TRBJ2-7, with 7 nucleotides matching TRBD1. Germline assignment: CDR1 KGHSH and CDR2 LQKENI. The CDR3 covers 14 residues. J gave up 6 bases and V 3 bases, and 8 bases lay outside the gene matches. The CDR3 loop reads CASSPISTGVEQYF. CDR3 DNA sequence: TGTGCCAGCTCACCGATTTCTACAGGGGTCGAGCAGTACTTC.

This rearrangement joins TRBV19 to TRBJ1-1; D is unclear. The CDR3 totals 14 residues. V dropped 7 bases and J dropped 3 bases, with 15 bases sitting between them. Germline CDR1 is LNHDA and CDR2 is SQIVND (reference sequence). DNA for the CDR3: TGTGCCAGTATCCCGGCGGGGAGGGACACTGAAGCTTTCTTT. Residues: CASIPAGRDTEAFF.

The chain uses TRBV9 and TRBJ2-7; D perhaps matches TRBD1 (6 bases). This CDR3 has 13 amino acids. Between the trimmed V and J ends, which lost 0 bases and 2 bases, there was a span of 6 bases. Germline assignment: CDR1 SGDLS and CDR2 YYNGEE. The DNA of the CDR3 is TGTGCCAGCAGCGTAGGGGACACCTACGAGCAGTACTTC. Encoded protein: CASSVGDTYEQYF.

The CDR3 DNA sequence: TGTGCCTGGAGTGATTTAGGGAGGACTCCTGAAAAACTGTTTTTT. Protein sequence: CAWSDLGRTPEKLFF. The chain is built from TRBV30 and TRBJ1-4; no firm D call. Trimming took off 1 base at V and 7 bases at J, with 16 bases between the two ends. Germline lookup yields CDR1 GTSNPN and CDR2 SVGIG (reference sequence). The CDR3 loop spans 15 amino acids.

J is TRBJ2-5 and V is TRBV12-3 or TRBV12-4; D unresolved. There are 13 residues in the CDR3. The ends were cut back, 2 bases at V and 5 bases at J, with 9 bases in the middle. In DNA, the CDR3 is TGTGCCAGCAGTTTACCCGCTCGGGAGACCCAGTACTTC. Its translation is CASSLPARETQYF.

The rearrangement links TRBV5-8 to TRBJ1-6; 8 nucleotides agree with TRBD1. From germline, CDR1 is SGHTS and CDR2 YDEGEE. There are 15 residues in the CDR3. J lost 8 bases, V lost 3 bases, and 7 bases had no gene match. The CDR3 DNA reads as TGTGCCAGCAGCTCCGGGACAGGACACTATTCACCCCTCCACTTT. Translated, it gives CASSSGTGHYSPLHF. Full variable domain (rest looked up from reference TRBV5-8 and TRBJ1-6): EAGVTQSPTHLIKTRGQQATLRCSPISGHTSVYWYQQALGLGLQFLLWYDEGEERNRGNFPPRFSGRQFPNYSSELNVNALELEDSALYLCASSSGTGHYSPLHFGNGTRLTVT.

The chain is built from TRBV12-5 and TRBJ2-5, with 8 bases fitting TRBD2. The CDR3 is 13 amino acids. V was pared by 5 bases and J by 2 bases, with 1 base of the junction left unmatched. From germline, CDR1 is LGHNT and CDR2 FRNRAP. The CDR3 here is CASGPSGQETQYF. As DNA, the CDR3 is TGTGCTAGTGGTCCTAGCGGGCAAGAGACCCAGTACTTC.

The chain carries TRBV2 and TRBJ2-1, with 8 bases that match TRBD2. This CDR3 has 15 residues. Trimming cost V 9 bases and J 0 bases; bases outside gene matches: 7. Germline lookup yields CDR1 SNHLY and CDR2 FYNNEI. CDR3 sequence: CASLAGTSSYNEQFF. CDR3 DNA: TGTGCCAGTCTTGCCGGGACTAGCTCCTACAATGAGCAGTTCTTC.

V gene TRBV7-2 combines with J gene TRBJ2-2; D perhaps matches TRBD2 (6 bases). Per germline, CDR1 SGHTA and CDR2 FQGNSA. This CDR3 region has 16 residues. Trimming shortened V by 1 base and J by 1 base, and 10 bases separated the two germline ends. CDR3 region: CASSLVGGKNTGELFF. In DNA form, the CDR3 reads TGTGCCAGCAGCTTAGTGGGGGGAAAGAACACCGGGGAGCTGTTTTTT.

The rearrangement joins TRBV13 to TRBJ2-7; 8 positions match TRBD1. The CDR3 length is 14 residues. J lost 3 bases, V lost 5 bases, and 6 bases had no gene match. The V gene's germline CDR1 is PRHDT and CDR2 FYEKMQ (reference sequence). The CDR3 loop is CASSPTGGSYEQYF. The DNA for the CDR3 is TGTGCCAGCAGCCCCACAGGGGGAAGCTACGAGCAGTACTTC.

A few counts support this clone. The rearrangement joins TRBV10-3 to TRBJ2-2; tentatively, D is TRBD1 (6 bases). Trimming took 10 bases from V and 0 from J, leaving 24 bases between them. The germline gives CDR1 ENHRY, CDR2 SYGVKD. CDR3 length equals 18 residues. CDR3 nucleotide sequence: TGTGCCACCCAGCCCGGTCATGGGACAACAGCGAACACCGGGGAGCTGTTTTTT. Its translation: CATQPGHGTTANTGELFF.

This chain joins TRBV25-1 and TRBJ1-2, with 7 bases identical to TRBD1. Germline-derived CDR1 and CDR2 are MGHDK and SYGVNS. The CDR3 covers 16 residues. With V trimmed by 0 bases and J by 3 bases, 7 bases remained unmatched. The CDR3 bases are TGTGCCAGCAGTGAATATATTCTGGGGACAGACTATGGCTACACCTTC. Its translation is CASSEYILGTDYGYTF.

This chain links TRBV5-8 with TRBJ2-1, with D perhaps TRBD2 (5 bases). Germline CDR1 reads SGHTS; CDR2 reads YDEGEE. The V and J ends lost 3 bases and 1 base respectively, with 23 bases between them. The CDR3 is made up of 19 amino acids. This CDR3 is CASSSQGVPEGRSYNEQFF. The CDR3 DNA reads TGTGCCAGCAGCTCCCAAGGAGTCCCCGAGGGCCGATCCTACAATGAGCAGTTCTTC.

Here the CDR3 reads CASSSRDSSYTF. The CDR3, as DNA: TGTGCCAGCAGTAGCCGGGACAGCAGCTACACCTTC. The genes are TRBV6-5 and TRBJ1-2; TRBD1 aligns across 7 bases. V trimming: 5 bases; J trimming: 9 bases; junction bases outside the gene matches: 6. The CDR3 sequence is 12 residues long. From germline, CDR1 is MNHEY and CDR2 SVGAGI.

V is TRBV7-9 and J is TRBJ1-1; unclear D gene. With 6 bases removed from V and 5 bases from J, the gap between germline ends came to 10 bases. Germline CDR1 and CDR2: SEHNR and FQNEAQ (reference sequence). The CDR3 length is 12 residues. The DNA of the CDR3 is TGTGCCAGCAGGTGGGCGGGGACTGAAGCTTTCTTT. It yields the protein CASRWAGTEAFF.

This clone was seen just once. This chain links TRBV6-6 with TRBJ2-7, with 10 nucleotides matching TRBD1. With 6 bases clipped from V and 3 bases from J, the junction kept 8 bases outside the gene matches. Germline V lookup: CDR1 MNHNY, CDR2 SVGAGI (reference sequence). The CDR3 is 15 residues long. CDR3 coding DNA: TGTGCCAGCAGATCCGGGACAGGGGCTTTCTACGAGCAGTACTTC. This codes for CASRSGTGAFYEQYF.

This chain uses TRBV7-7 with TRBJ2-7; no clear D. This CDR3 is 16 amino acids long. V dropped 0 bases and J dropped 7 bases, with 19 bases sitting between them. Germline V gives CDR1 SSHAT, CDR2 FNYEAQ (reference sequence). CDR3 nucleotides: TGTGCCAGCAGCTTAGCGTTCCATGTCATGGTCGGTGAGCAGTACTTC. It translates to CASSLAFHVMVGEQYF.

The rearrangement uses TRBV10-1 and TRBJ2-7; D not certain. V was trimmed by 3 bases and J by 5 bases, leaving 11 bases between them. The V gene's germline CDR1 is WNHNN and CDR2 SYGVQD (reference sequence). The CDR3 totals 13 residues. The CDR3 DNA reads as TGCGCCAGCAGTGAACCCGGTGTTAACGAGCAGTACTTC. Its protein is CASSEPGVNEQYF.

The CDR3 here is CASRGYRNNEQFF. CDR3 bases: TGTGCCAGCAGAGGGTACAGAAACAATGAGCAGTTCTTC. The rearrangement uses TRBV19 and TRBJ2-1; D might be TRBD2 (5 bases). The ends were cut back, 9 bases at V and 5 bases at J, with 14 bases in the middle. Germline V lookup: CDR1 LNHDA, CDR2 SQIVND (reference sequence). The CDR3 extends over 13 amino acids.

The chain joins TRBV4-1 to TRBJ2-7; 8 bases fit TRBD1. Germline V lookup: CDR1 MGHRA, CDR2 YSYEKL. Trimming removed 2 bases from V and 3 bases from J; junction bases left unmatched: 6. The CDR3 runs to 15 residues. The DNA for the CDR3 is TGCGCCAGCAGCCAAAGGACAGGGAGGCTCTACGAGCAGTACTTC. Its translation is CASSQRTGRLYEQYF.

The rearrangement joins TRBV7-2 to TRBJ2-5; TRBD2 aligns across 9 bases. V was clipped by 3 bases and J by 2 bases; unmatched bases: 4. CDR3 size: 15 residues. Looked up from germline, CDR1 is SGHTA and CDR2 is FQGNSA. The CDR3 loop is CASSFGGGGQETQYF. The CDR3 nucleotides read TGTGCCAGCAGCTTTGGCGGGGGGGGTCAAGAGACCCAGTACTTC. The full variable domain, completed using reference TRBV7-2 and TRBJ2-5, is GAGVSQSPSNKVTEKGKDVELRCDPISGHTALYWYRQSLGQGLEFLIYFQGNSAPDKSGLPSDRFSAERTGGSVSTLTIQRTQQEDSAVYLCASSFGGGGQETQYFGPGTRLLVL.

The V call is TRBV4-1, the J call TRBJ2-1, with a possible D match to TRBD1 (5 bases). Germline V gene sequence: CDR1 MGHRA, CDR2 YSYEKL. The CDR3 consists of 18 residues. The germline V and J ends were trimmed by 1 base and 0 bases, with 16 bases remaining between them. The CDR3 protein is CASSQVFRTSASYNEQFF. For the CDR3, the DNA is TGCGCCAGCAGCCAAGTATTTAGGACATCTGCCTCCTACAATGAGCAGTTCTTC.

This clone was detected a few times. The chain combines TRBV18 with TRBJ1-1; TRBD1 is a possible D gene (5 bases). The CDR3 has 17 residues. Germline V lookup: CDR1 KGHSH, CDR2 LQKENI. Between the trimmed V and J ends, which lost 3 bases and 0 bases, there was a span of 17 bases. The CDR3 loop is CASSPTRPTGLNTEAFF. The CDR3, as DNA: TGTGCCAGCTCACCTACTCGTCCCACAGGCCTGAACACTGAAGCTTTCTTT.

The rearrangement links TRBV7-6 to TRBJ2-7, with 7 bases identical to TRBD1. The V and J ends lost 4 bases and 5 bases, in that order; junction bases with no gene match: 8. The germline gives CDR1 SGHVS, CDR2 FNYEAQ. This CDR3 is 14 amino acids long. The CDR3 spells CASSSLTGNDEQYF. The CDR3 DNA sequence: TGTGCCAGCAGCTCTCTGACAGGGAACGACGAGCAGTACTTC.

The gene calls are TRBV7-8 and TRBJ2-1; TRBD2 matches 10 bases. J gave up 0 bases and V 3 bases, and 8 bases lay outside the gene matches. CDR3 length: 18 residues. Germline assignment: CDR1 SGHVS and CDR2 FQNEAQ. The CDR3: CASSFGLAGASSYNEQFF. The CDR3 DNA reads as TGTGCCAGCAGCTTCGGGCTAGCGGGGGCGAGCTCCTACAATGAGCAGTTCTTC.